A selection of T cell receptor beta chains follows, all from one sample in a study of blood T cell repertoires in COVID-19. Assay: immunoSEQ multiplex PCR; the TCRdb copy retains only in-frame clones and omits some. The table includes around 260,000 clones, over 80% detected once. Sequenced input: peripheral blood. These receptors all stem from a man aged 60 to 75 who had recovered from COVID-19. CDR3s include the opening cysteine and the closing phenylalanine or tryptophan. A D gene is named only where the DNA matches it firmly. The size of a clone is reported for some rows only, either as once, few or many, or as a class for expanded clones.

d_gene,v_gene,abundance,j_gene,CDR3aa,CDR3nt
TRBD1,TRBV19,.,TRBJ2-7,CASSMGTEFGDEQYF,TGTGCCAGTAGTATGGGGACAGAATTCGGTGACGAGCAGTACTTC
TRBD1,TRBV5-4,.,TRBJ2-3,CASSYPVQGVTDTQYF,TGTGCCAGCAGCTACCCGGTGCAGGGGGTGACAGATACGCAGTATTTT
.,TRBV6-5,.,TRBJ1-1,CASSYSRQNTEAFF,TGTGCCAGCAGTTACTCGAGGCAGAACACTGAAGCTTTCTTT
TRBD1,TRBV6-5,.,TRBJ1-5,CASRQGQGRTQPQHF,TGTGCCAGCAGGCAGGGACAGGGTCGAACTCAGCCCCAGCATTTT
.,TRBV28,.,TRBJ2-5,CASSPPRGSTGRLETQYF,TGTGCCAGCAGTCCCCCCCGGGGTTCGACAGGTCGACTGGAGACCCAGTACTTC
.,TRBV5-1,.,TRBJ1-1,CASSTLSDSISAFF,TGCGCCAGCAGCACCTTATCGGACAGTATTAGTGCTTTCTTT
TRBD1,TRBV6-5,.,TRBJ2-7,CASRPNRGTYEQYF,TGTGCCAGCAGGCCCAACAGGGGTACCTACGAGCAGTACTTC
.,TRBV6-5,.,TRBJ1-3,CASRSGYSGNTIYF,TGTGCCAGCAGGTCAGGGTACTCTGGAAACACCATATATTTT
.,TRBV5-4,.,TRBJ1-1,CASSSPFGEAFF,TGTGCCAGCAGCTCCCCTTTCGGTGAAGCTTTCTTT
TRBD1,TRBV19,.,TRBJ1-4,CASTPQTGYYGKLFF,TGTGCCAGTACTCCCCAGACAGGGTATTACGGAAAACTGTTTTTT
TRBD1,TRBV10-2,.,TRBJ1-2,CASSESRGPYYGYTF,TGCGCCAGCAGTGAGTCCAGGGGGCCATACTATGGCTACACCTTC
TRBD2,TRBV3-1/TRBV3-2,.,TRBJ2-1,CASSQAGGGALKEQFF,TGTGCCAGCAGCCAAGCCGGCGGGGGGGCTTTGAAGGAGCAGTTCTTC
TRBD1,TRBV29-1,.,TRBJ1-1,CSVDDRAEAFF,TGCAGCGTAGACGACAGGGCCGAAGCTTTCTTT
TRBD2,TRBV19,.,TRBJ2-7,CASSSGLAGGYEQYF,TGTGCCAGTAGTTCAGGACTAGCGGGAGGGTACGAGCAGTACTTC
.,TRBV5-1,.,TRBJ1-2,CASRSFPGDNYGYTF,TGCGCCAGCAGGTCGTTCCCCGGGGATAACTATGGCTACACCTTC
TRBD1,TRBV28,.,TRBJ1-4,CASSLRQGVVKLFF,TGTGCCAGCAGTTTAAGACAGGGGGTAGTAAAACTGTTTTTT
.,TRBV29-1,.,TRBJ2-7,CSVGFDRAYEQYF,TGCAGCGTTGGGTTTGACAGAGCCTACGAGCAGTACTTC
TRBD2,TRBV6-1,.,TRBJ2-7,CASSEPGLAGASRVEQYF,TGTGCCAGCAGTGAACCGGGACTAGCGGGGGCCAGCCGGGTCGAGCAGTACTTC
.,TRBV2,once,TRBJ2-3,CASRASRTDTQYF,TGTGCCAGCAGGGCTTCACGCACAGATACGCAGTATTTT
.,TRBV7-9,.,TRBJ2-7,CASSISSYEQYF,TGTGCCAGCAGCATTAGCTCCTACGAGCAGTACTTC
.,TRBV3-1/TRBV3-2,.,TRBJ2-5,CASSVRRLIQETQYF,TGTGCCAGCAGCGTCCGGAGGCTGATCCAAGAGACCCAGTACTTC
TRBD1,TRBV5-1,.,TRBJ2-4,CASSPRDRGQAKNIQYF,TGCGCCAGCAGCCCCCGGGACAGGGGACAAGCCAAAAACATTCAGTACTTC
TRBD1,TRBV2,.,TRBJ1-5,CASSPQGGNQPQHF,TGTGCCAGCAGCCCACAGGGGGGCAATCAGCCCCAGCATTTT
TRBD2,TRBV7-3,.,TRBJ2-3,CASTLLGGGFTDTQYF,TGTGCCAGCACCCTACTTGGGGGGGGATTCACAGATACGCAGTATTTT
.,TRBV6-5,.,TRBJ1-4,CASSTGQGHEKLFF,TGTGCCAGCAGTACGGGCCAGGGCCATGAAAAACTGTTTTTT
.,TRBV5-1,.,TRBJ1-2,CASSSVNYGYTF,TGCGCCAGCAGCTCGGTAAACTATGGCTACACCTTC
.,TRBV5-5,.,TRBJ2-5,CASSLSGTLQETQYF,TGTGCCAGCAGCTTGAGCGGGACACTACAAGAGACCCAGTACTTC
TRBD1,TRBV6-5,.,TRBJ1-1,CASKSRTGPYTEAFF,TGTGCCAGCAAATCAAGGACAGGTCCTTACACTGAAGCTTTCTTT
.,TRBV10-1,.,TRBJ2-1,CASIFVNGNEQFF,TGCGCCAGCATTTTCGTAAACGGGAATGAGCAGTTCTTC
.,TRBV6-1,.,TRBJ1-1,CASSEAQTVTEAFF,TGTGCCAGCAGTGAAGCTCAGACAGTCACTGAAGCTTTCTTT
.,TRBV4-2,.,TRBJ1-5,CASSQVAADQPQHF,TGTGCCAGCAGCCAAGTTGCGGCGGATCAGCCCCAGCATTTT
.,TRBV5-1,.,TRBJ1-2,CASSLRTVNYGYTF,TGCGCCAGCAGCTTGCGGACAGTTAACTATGGCTACACCTTC
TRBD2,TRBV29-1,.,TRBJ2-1,CSSQASGSYNEQFF,TGCAGCTCCCAGGCTAGCGGCTCCTACAATGAGCAGTTCTTC
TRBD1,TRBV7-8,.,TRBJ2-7,CASSRDRASYEQYF,TGTGCCAGCAGCCGAGACAGGGCCTCCTACGAGCAGTACTTC